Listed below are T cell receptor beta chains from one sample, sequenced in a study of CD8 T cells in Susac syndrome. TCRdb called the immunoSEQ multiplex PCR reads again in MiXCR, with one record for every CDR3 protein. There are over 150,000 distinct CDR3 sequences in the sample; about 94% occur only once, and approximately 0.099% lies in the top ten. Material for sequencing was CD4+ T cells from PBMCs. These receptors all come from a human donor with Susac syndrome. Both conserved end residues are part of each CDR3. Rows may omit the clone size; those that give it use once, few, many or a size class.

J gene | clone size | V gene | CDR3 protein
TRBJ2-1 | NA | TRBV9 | CAARDREFF
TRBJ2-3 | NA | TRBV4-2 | CASSLLAEGTDTQYF
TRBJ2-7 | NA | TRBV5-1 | CASSVQAGQGALEQYF
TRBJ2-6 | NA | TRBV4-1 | CASSQGVRQSKLGANVLTF
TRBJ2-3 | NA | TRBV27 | CASKGLGSQEDTQYF
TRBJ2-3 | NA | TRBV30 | CAWSRGGDTQYF
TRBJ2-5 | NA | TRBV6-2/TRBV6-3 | CASFNSRETQYF
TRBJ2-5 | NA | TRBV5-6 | CASSHGTDDLGETQYF
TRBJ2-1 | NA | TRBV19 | CASSSRTLVPYNEQFF
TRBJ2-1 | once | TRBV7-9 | CASSKLGNEQFF
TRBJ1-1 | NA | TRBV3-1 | CASSLGRRNTEAFF
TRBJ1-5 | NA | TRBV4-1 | CASSQFLGGQELLSNQPQHF
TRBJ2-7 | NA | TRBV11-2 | CASSSVDGSSYEQYF
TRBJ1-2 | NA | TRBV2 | CASSELGQGYGYTF
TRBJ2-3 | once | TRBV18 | CASSPRIAGLNTQYF
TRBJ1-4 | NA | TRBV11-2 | CASRGTGREKLFF
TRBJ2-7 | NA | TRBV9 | CASSLGLADYEQYF
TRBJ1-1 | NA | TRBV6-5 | CASKISTEAFF
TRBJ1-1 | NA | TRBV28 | CASSFWDRQDTEAFF
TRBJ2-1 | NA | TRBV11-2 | CASSFSPGAQDEQFF
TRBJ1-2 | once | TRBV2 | CASKNIGTHVGYTF
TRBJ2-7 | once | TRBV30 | CAWRPRRDGFYEQYF
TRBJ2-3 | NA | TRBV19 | CASSIGRTSGRSPDTQYF
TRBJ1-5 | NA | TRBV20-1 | CSARGRSNQPQHF
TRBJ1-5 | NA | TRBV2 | CASSVQGRSQPQHF
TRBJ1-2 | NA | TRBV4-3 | CASRPTSTGVDGYTF
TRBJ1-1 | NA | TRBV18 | CASSPGPRNTEAFF
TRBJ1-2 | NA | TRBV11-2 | CASSPDGPNYGYTF
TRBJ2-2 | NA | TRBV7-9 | CASSLLQADTGELFF
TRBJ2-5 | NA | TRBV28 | CASKLGLVGGDQYF
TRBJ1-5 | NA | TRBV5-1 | CASSLAPIGRDNQPQHF
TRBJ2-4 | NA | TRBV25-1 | CASSRQGENIQYF
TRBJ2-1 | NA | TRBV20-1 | CSASPPGLRDRAYNEQFF
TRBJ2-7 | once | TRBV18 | CASSPGRDYEQYF
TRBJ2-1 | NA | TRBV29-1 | CSVGGQAIIGDEQFF
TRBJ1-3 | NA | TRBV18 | CASSPTRSPREGNTIYF
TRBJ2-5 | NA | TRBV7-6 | CASSLTPGQGRETQYF